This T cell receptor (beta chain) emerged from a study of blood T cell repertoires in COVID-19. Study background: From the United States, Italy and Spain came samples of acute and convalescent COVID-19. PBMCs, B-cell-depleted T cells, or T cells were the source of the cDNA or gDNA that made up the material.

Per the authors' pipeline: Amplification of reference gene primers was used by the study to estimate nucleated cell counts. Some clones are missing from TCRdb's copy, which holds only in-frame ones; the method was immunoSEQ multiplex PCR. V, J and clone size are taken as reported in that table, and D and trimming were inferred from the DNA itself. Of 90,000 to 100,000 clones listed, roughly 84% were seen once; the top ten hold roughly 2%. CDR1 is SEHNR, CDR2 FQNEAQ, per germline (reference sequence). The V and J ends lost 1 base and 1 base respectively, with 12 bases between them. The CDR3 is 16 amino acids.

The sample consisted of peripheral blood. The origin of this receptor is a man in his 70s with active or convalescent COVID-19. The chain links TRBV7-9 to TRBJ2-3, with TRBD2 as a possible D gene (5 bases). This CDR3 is CASSLVAGRGTDTQYF. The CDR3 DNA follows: TGTGCCAGCAGCTTAGTTGCGGGCCGAGGCACAGATACGCAGTATTTT.